This T cell receptor (beta chain) is from a study of blood T cells in healthy people across ages. At least 6 million PBMCs were isolated per sample. Total RNA, at least 6 micrograms per sample, was extracted from PBMCs. Through a sample-barcoded 5' primer and a J-beta primer mix, a second PCR was run for roughly 6 to 11 cycles. TCRdb passed the 5' RACE reads through MiXCR, listing each CDR3 protein once. The sample records 800,000 to 950,000 distinct CDR3 sequences, around 48% being singletons. Trimming pared 4 bases from V and 7 bases from J, leaving 24 bases between. Germline loops: CDR1 SGHKS, CDR2 YYEKEE (reference sequence). The CDR3 contains 17 residues.

Sequencing was carried out using blood. The chain combines TRBV5-5 with TRBJ2-1; perhaps TRBD2 as D (6 bases). The source is a man aged 25 to 40 in good health. CDR3 in DNA: TGTGCCAGCAGCCTTGGGGTTGGGGCAGCGGGTGAGAATGAGCAGTTCTTC. It encodes CASSLGVGAAGENEQFF.